The entry that follows covers one T cell receptor beta chain sequence. Its antigen remains unknown. Looked up from germline, CDR1 is DFQATT and CDR2 is SNEGSKA (reference sequence). There are 15 residues in the CDR3. This record comes from a study of blood T cells in healthy people across ages. On the study more broadly: Template switching caught about one barcoded beta molecule for each two T cells.

The second PCR ran about 6 to 11 cycles with a sample-barcoded 5' primer and J-beta primers. The template-switch adaptor was a 5' adaptor with 12 random nucleotides. It tagged each cDNA molecule. TCRdb redid the calling of the 5' RACE reads with MiXCR, one entry per CDR3 protein. This sample has approximately 1,000,000 distinct CDR3 sequences; over 35% occur once, and the top ten carry approximately 17%. Findings and limits, study-wide: Both higher diversity and more naive CD4+ cells marked long-lived donors when set against aged donors.

The sequenced material came from blood. The chain has TRBV20-1 and TRBJ2-7; possibly TRBD1 for D (6 bases). The better agreement between TRBJ2-5 and the DNA end casts doubt on the J call. This clonotype was obtained from a woman aged 60-75 years in good health. The CDR3 sequence is CSARDQDRSPETQYF. The CDR3 nucleotides are TGCAGTGCTAGAGATCAGGACAGAAGTCCAGAGACCCAGTACTTC.